This T cell receptor (beta chain) was sequenced in a study of T cells in Graves' hyperthyroidism and ophthalmopathy. Study-wide results and caveats: Blood also held most thyroid clonotypes expanded beyond 0.001. Separation of ophthalmopathy from stable hyperthyroidism was achieved by a 13 V-J model.

This clonotype came up many times. The antigen is unknown. Amplification yielded TCR beta CDR3 regions, with RNA transcripts as the source. TCR CDR3 underwent first-round RT-PCR with the HTBI primer set. From the multiplex PCR reads, TCRdb called clonotypes with MiXCR, one entry per CDR3 protein. The sample contains about 610,000 distinct CDR3 sequences, roughly 14% of which appear only once. V lost 6 bases to trimming and J lost 6 bases; unmatched junction nucleotides: 9. The CDR3 loop spans 15 amino acids. The germline V gene encodes CDR1 SGHVS and CDR2 FQNEAQ. This receptor was obtained from a woman aged 40-49 years with Graves' ophthalmopathy. What was sequenced was blood. The gene calls are TRBV7-8 and TRBJ2-3; 10 bases are a match to TRBD2. The chain's CDR3 is CASSGLAGVRDTQYF. The CDR3 bases are TGTGCCAGCAGTGGGCTAGCGGGAGTTCGGGATACGCAGTATTTT.